This record covers a single T cell receptor beta chain. This entry is derived from a study of blood T cell repertoires in COVID-19. Profiling relied on immunoSEQ multiplex PCR, and the TCRdb table lists in-frame clones only, not all of them. Among a few hundred thousand clones listed, around four fifths were seen once. This receptor was identified in a woman aged 50 to 65 who had recovered from COVID-19. The sequenced sample was PBMCs or T cells enriched from blood (not recorded which).

The CDR3 loop is CASSQVTPPGGYTF. CDR3 nucleotide sequence: TGCGCCAGCAGCCAAGTTACTCCGCCCGGTGGCTACACCTTC. The V call is TRBV4-1, the J call TRBJ1-2; D remains unclear. CDR1 is MGHRA and CDR2 is YSYEKL in the germline V gene. Between the trimmed V and J ends, which lost 1 base and 7 bases, there was a span of 13 bases. CDR3 length equals 14 residues.